The 30 T cell receptor beta chains listed next were all sequenced from one sample in a study of early T cells in non-severe SARS-CoV-2 infection. TCRdb re-called the 5' RACE reads with MiXCR, one entry per CDR3 protein. The sample has some 29,000 distinct CDR3 sequences; about 5.7% are singletons. What was sequenced was whole blood. Receptors were obtained from an adult who was a healthcare worker with PCR-confirmed SARS-CoV-2 infection or an uninfected control (not recorded which).

This clonotype was counted many times. The chain combines TRBV5-4 with TRBJ2-1; 7 nucleotides match TRBD1. Germline V gives CDR1 SGHNT, CDR2 YYREEE (reference sequence). The CDR3 runs to 14 residues. J was trimmed by 5 bases and V by 1 base; bases with no gene match: 3. The CDR3 DNA reads TGTGCCAGCAGCTTGCGACAGGGCGACAATGAGCAGTTCTTC. This codes for CASSLRQGDNEQFF.

This clonotype was detected ten times or more. The genes are TRBV29-1 and TRBJ2-3, with 9 bases lining up with TRBD2. Germline V CDR1 and CDR2: SQVTM, ANQGSEA. Trimming cost V 8 bases and J 2 bases; bases outside gene matches: 11. This CDR3 has 15 residues. CDR3 protein: CSTIPVAGATDTQYF. For the CDR3, the DNA is TGCAGCACTATACCTGTAGCGGGGGCCACAGATACGCAGTATTTT.

Ten or more counts support this clonotype. The V and J genes are TRBV7-6 and TRBJ2-5; a weak D match, TRBD1 (5 bases). Germline V gene lookup returns CDR1 SGHVS and CDR2 FNYEAQ. The CDR3 has 13 residues. V shed 5 bases and J shed 4 bases, with 11 bases lying between them. The CDR3 sequence: CASSPLQGETQYF. In DNA form, the CDR3 reads TGTGCCAGCAGCCCCCTCCAGGGAGAGACCCAGTACTTC.

As for this clonotype: A much larger clone sits a single nucleotide away, making a read error possible. The CDR3 is CASSRELGRDQPQHF. In DNA, the CDR3 is TGCGCCAGCAGCCGAGAACTGGGCAGGGATCAGCCCCAGCATTTT. The V and J genes are TRBV4-3 and TRBJ1-5, with a weak D call TRBD1 (5 bases). V lost 4 bases and J lost 5, with 15 bases in between. Germline V gene sequence: CDR1 LGHNA, CDR2 YSLEER. This CDR3 spans 15 amino acids.

By share, this clonotype counts as medium-sized (0.01 to 0.1%). This chain links TRBV7-8 with TRBJ2-7; TRBD2 matches 11 bases. The V gene's germline CDR1 is SGHVS and CDR2 FQNEAQ. This CDR3 has 16 residues. Germline trimming cut 6 bases from V and 2 bases from J; bases unmatched to any gene: 9. The DNA for the CDR3 is TGTGCCAGCAGAGGAATAGCGGGGGGGCTTGCCTACGAGCAGTACTTC. Translating it yields CASRGIAGGLAYEQYF.

This clonotype was detected many times. The chain couples TRBV4-1 to TRBJ2-5; 9 nucleotides align to TRBD1. The CDR3 covers 16 residues. V trimming: 1 base; J trimming: 4 bases; junction bases outside the gene matches: 7. Germline CDR1 and CDR2: MGHRA and YSYEKL. This chain's CDR3 is CASSQAGTGPSETQYF. For the CDR3, the DNA is TGCGCCAGCAGCCAAGCCGGGACAGGGCCATCAGAGACCCAGTACTTC.

This clonotype was picked up a small number of times. V usage is TRBV7-2 and J usage is TRBJ2-3; D uncertain. There are 13 residues in the CDR3. Trimming took off 5 bases at V and 6 bases at J, with 12 bases between the two ends. Germline CDR1 SGHTA, CDR2 FQGNSA. The CDR3 here is CASSVSFRDTQYF. In DNA, the CDR3 is TGTGCCAGCAGCGTCAGTTTCAGGGATACGCAGTATTTT.

This clonotype was seen at least ten times. The rearrangement links TRBV7-2 to TRBJ2-7; TRBD2 matches 14 bases. Germline values: CDR1 SGHTA, CDR2 FQGNSA. V was clipped by 4 bases and J by 7 bases; unmatched bases: 3. This CDR3 has 14 amino acids. The CDR3 protein is CASSSGLAGDEQYF. CDR3 nucleotides: TGTGCCAGCAGCTCGGGACTAGCGGGGGATGAGCAGTACTTC.

The chain links TRBV27 to TRBJ1-1; D uncertain. The CDR3 extends over 14 amino acids. Per the germline V gene, CDR1 is MNHEY and CDR2 is SMNVEV (reference sequence). V was trimmed by 2 bases and J by 0 bases, leaving 7 bases between them. This chain's CDR3 is CASSLIGMNTEAFF. In nucleotides, the CDR3 is TGTGCCAGCAGTTTAATAGGGATGAACACTGAAGCTTTCTTT.

This clonotype has just a few counts. This chain connects TRBV13 to TRBJ1-1, with D perhaps TRBD1 (5 bases). The CDR3 consists of 15 residues. V dropped 0 bases and J dropped 2 bases, with 10 bases sitting between them. Germline V lookup: CDR1 PRHDT, CDR2 FYEKMQ (reference sequence). CDR3 sequence (DNA): TGTGCCAGCAGCTTAGGGCGGGGCCTCAACACTGAAGCTTTCTTT. Its translation: CASSLGRGLNTEAFF.

This clonotype was seen at least ten times. The chain has TRBV20-1 and TRBJ1-4, with no clear D. With 5 bases removed from V and 8 bases from J, the gap between germline ends came to 9 bases. The CDR3 length is 11 residues. Germline loops: CDR1 DFQATT, CDR2 SNEGSKA (reference sequence). The DNA of the CDR3 is TGCAGTGCTGGGAGGGAGGAAAAACTGTTTTTT. It encodes CSAGREEKLFF.

This clonotype was counted ten times or more. The chain links TRBV5-4 to TRBJ1-6, with 8 bases that match TRBD1. The V gene end was trimmed by 2 bases and the J gene end by 8 bases; junction bases not matched to a gene: 6. Per germline, CDR1 SGHNT and CDR2 YYREEE (reference sequence). The CDR3 sequence is 15 residues long. The DNA of the CDR3 is TGTGCCAGCAGCTTCCAGACAGGGGCGGATTCACCCCTCCACTTT. It is translated as CASSFQTGADSPLHF.

This clonotype came up many times. The chain recombines TRBV24-1 with TRBJ2-1, with 9 nucleotides matching TRBD1. Germline loops: CDR1 KGHDR, CDR2 SFDVKD. CDR3 length: 12 amino acids. The V and J ends lost 9 bases and 9 bases, in that order; junction bases with no gene match: 5. CDR3 coding DNA: TGTGCCACCGGGACAGGGAGGAGTGAGCAGTTCTTC. Protein: CATGTGRSEQFF.

This clonotype appeared many times. The chain carries TRBV7-3 and TRBJ1-2; no firm D call. This CDR3 region has 13 residues. V lost 0 bases and J 4 bases, leaving 6 bases between the germline ends. In germline, CDR1 is SGHTA, CDR2 FQGTGA. The CDR3 nucleotides read TGTGCCAGCAGCTTAACGGAAGGCTATGGCTACACCTTC. Residues: CASSLTEGYGYTF.

This clonotype came up many times. The CDR3 loop is CASSLGSGGFEQFF. The CDR3 bases are TGCGCCAGCAGCTTGGGTAGCGGGGGCTTTGAGCAGTTCTTC. The chain recombines TRBV5-1 with TRBJ2-1, with 9 bases identical to TRBD2. V shed 0 bases and J 9 bases; nucleotides not matched to a gene: 4. Germline V CDR1 and CDR2: SGHRS, YFSETQ. The CDR3 totals 14 residues.

The chain uses TRBV6-2 or TRBV6-3 and TRBJ2-1; D not certain. CDR1 and CDR2 from the germline V gene are MNHEY and SVGEGT. The CDR3 consists of 11 residues. Deletions cut 8 bases from V and 9 bases from J, with 11 bases between. The CDR3 DNA is TGTGCCAGCTCCCTCAGGAGTGAGCAGTTCTTC. It specifies CASSLRSEQFF.

This clonotype has a count of ten or more. V is TRBV12-3 or TRBV12-4 and J is TRBJ2-2; a weak D match, TRBD2 (5 bases). There are 11 residues in the CDR3. V lost 10 bases to trimming and J lost 6 bases, with 9 bases between them. The DNA for the CDR3 is TGTGCCACCCACGGGGCCGGGGAGCTGTTTTTT. Translated: CATHGAGELFF.

There are many counts of this clonotype. The V call is TRBV5-5, the J call TRBJ2-1; D could derive from TRBD1 or TRBD2 (5 bases each). There are 14 residues in the CDR3. CDR1 and CDR2 from the germline V gene are SGHKS and YYEKEE (reference sequence). The germline V and J ends were trimmed by 6 bases and 5 bases, with 15 bases remaining between them. The DNA of the CDR3 is TGTGCCAGCATCATCGTGCTGGGGGACAATGAGCAGTTCTTC. This translates into CASIIVLGDNEQFF.

This clonotype was observed many times. This sequence joins TRBV14 and TRBJ2-7, with 11 bases that match TRBD2. CDR1 is SGHDN, CDR2 FVKESK, per germline. CDR3 length equals 16 residues. Trimming took 3 bases from V and 3 from J; bases not matched to a gene: 7. CDR3 DNA: TGTGCCAGCAGCCAGTCTAGCGGGGGGACCCACTACGAGCAGTACTTC. Protein product: CASSQSSGGTHYEQYF. Filled out from reference TRBV14 and TRBJ2-7, the complete variable domain reads EAGVTQFPSHSVIEKGQTVTLRCDPISGHDNLYWYRRVMGKEIKFLLHFVKESKQDESGMPNNRFLAERTGGTYSTLKVQPAELEDSGVYFCASSQSSGGTHYEQYFGPGTRLTVT.

The rearrangement links TRBV28 to TRBJ2-3; TRBD2 aligns across 8 bases. Germline V gene lookup returns CDR1 MDHEN and CDR2 SYDVKM. The V gene end was trimmed by 4 bases and the J gene end by 7 bases; junction bases not matched to a gene: 13. This CDR3 has 16 residues. The CDR3 DNA sequence: TGTGCCAGCAGTTCTGCCGGGGGGGGGCCAGGGCATACGCAGTATTTT. It is translated as CASSSAGGGPGHTQYF.

The V call is TRBV20-1, the J call TRBJ1-1, with D perhaps matching TRBD1 (6 bases). Trimming stripped 7 bases from V and 5 bases from J, with 20 bases between. The CDR3 totals 14 residues. Germline CDR1 and CDR2: DFQATT and SNEGSKA (reference sequence). The DNA of the CDR3 is TGCAGTGTCAGGGGAGGGGTGATTGGTACTGAAGCTTTCTTT. Translated, it gives CSVRGGVIGTEAFF.

Ten or more counts support this clonotype. V usage is TRBV27 and J usage is TRBJ2-3, with D unclear. Trimming removed 5 bases at V and 0 bases at J, with 9 bases between. The CDR3 extends over 14 amino acids. Germline V CDR1 and CDR2: MNHEY, SMNVEV (reference sequence). CDR3 in amino acids: CASSQTDSTDTQYF. The DNA for the CDR3 is TGTGCCAGCAGTCAAACGGACAGCACAGATACGCAGTATTTT.

This clonotype showed up many times. This chain uses TRBV28 with TRBJ1-3; tentatively, D is TRBD1 (5 bases). Germline V gives CDR1 MDHEN, CDR2 SYDVKM. The CDR3 has 15 residues. Deletions cut 3 bases from V and 8 bases from J, with 17 bases between. The CDR3 DNA reads TGTGCCAGCAGTTTTTTTCTCGCAGGGTTGCACACCATATATTTT. This encodes CASSFFLAGLHTIYF.

In its sample, this clonotype was seen many times. The chain carries TRBV6-5 and TRBJ1-2; no definite D call. The V end lost 2 bases, the J end lost 7 bases, and 11 bases lay between the germline ends. Germline assignment: CDR1 MNHEY and CDR2 SVGAGI. The CDR3 sequence is 13 residues long. CDR3 sequence (DNA): TGTGCCAGCAGTTACCGTCCCTCCGGTGGCTACACCTTC. Its translation: CASSYRPSGGYTF.

This clonotype was counted only a few times. The chain is built from TRBV7-2 and TRBJ2-1; no clear D gene. V shed 2 bases and J shed 0 bases, with 8 bases lying between them. The CDR3 has 15 residues. Germline V lookup: CDR1 SGHTA, CDR2 FQGNSA. CDR3 in amino acids: CASSLQVASYNEQFF. As DNA, the CDR3 is TGTGCCAGCAGCTTACAGGTAGCCTCCTACAATGAGCAGTTCTTC.

By share, this clonotype counts as medium-sized. V and J are TRBV12-3 or TRBV12-4 and TRBJ2-1; D might be TRBD1 (5 bases). This CDR3 contains 15 residues. Trimming pared 3 bases from V and 3 bases from J, leaving 12 bases between. CDR3 bases: TGTGCCAGCAGTTTGATACGTGACAGCTACAATGAGCAGTTCTTC. Encoded protein: CASSLIRDSYNEQFF.

The chain couples TRBV13 to TRBJ2-7; the D is unclear. The CDR3 is 15 residues long. V lost 0 bases and J lost 0, with 9 bases in between. Germline V gene lookup returns CDR1 PRHDT and CDR2 FYEKMQ (reference sequence). The CDR3 here is CASSLGQYASYEQYF. As DNA, the CDR3 is TGTGCCAGCAGCTTAGGACAGTACGCCTCCTACGAGCAGTACTTC.

V and J are TRBV20-1 and TRBJ2-1; 10 bases are a match to TRBD1. Germline V lookup: CDR1 DFQATT, CDR2 SNEGSKA (reference sequence). The V and J ends lost 0 bases and 7 bases, in that order; junction bases with no gene match: 6. The CDR3 loop spans 15 amino acids. CDR3 DNA sequence: TGCAGTGCTAGAGATCGGGACAGGGGAGGGAATGAGCAGTTCTTC. As protein: CSARDRDRGGNEQFF.

This chain connects TRBV12-5 to TRBJ2-5; D could derive from TRBD1 or TRBD2 (5 bases each). This CDR3 has 13 residues. Trimming stripped 7 bases from V and 3 bases from J, with 12 bases between. CDR1 and CDR2 from the germline V gene are LGHNT and FRNRAP. Here the CDR3 reads CASAEGREETQYF. In nucleotides, the CDR3 is TGTGCTAGTGCCGAGGGACGGGAAGAGACCCAGTACTTC.

In its sample, this clonotype was seen a few times. The chain recombines TRBV6-2 or TRBV6-3 with TRBJ1-6; 9 bases are shared with TRBD1. The CDR3 loop spans 13 amino acids. The germline CDR1 and CDR2 sequences are MNHEY and SVGEGT. V lost 8 bases, J lost 5 bases, and 1 base stayed unmatched. The CDR3 is CASGDRDNSPLHF. The CDR3 DNA sequence: TGTGCCAGCGGGGACAGGGATAATTCACCCCTCCACTTT.